These 10 T cell receptor beta chains came from one sample sequenced in a study of human T cells and chemical hapten exposure. The time point was: pre-sensitization, week 0. The treatment is: therapeutic diphenylcyclopropenone sensitization with weekly scalp DPC. Via MiXCR, TCRdb re-called the RACE reads, giving one row per CDR3 protein. The profile shows around 180,000 distinct CDR3 sequences, 25% to 30% of them singletons. The specimen comprised whole blood, sampled in connection with sensitization to the hapten diphenylcyclopropenone (DPC). These receptors all come from a woman aged 25 to 39 with alopecia areata. Some clones in this sample may be carry-over from other donors' samples.

The CDR3 DNA is TGCAGCGTTGACATCACAGGGAAGGATGGCTACACCTTC. This codes for CSVDITGKDGYTF. This rearrangement joins TRBV29-1 to TRBJ1-2; possible D gene TRBD1, 6 bases. Per the germline V gene, CDR1 is SQVTM and CDR2 is ANQGSEA. The length of the CDR3 is 13 residues. V was cut by 3 bases and J by 6 bases, with 14 bases left in between.

In its sample, this clonotype was seen once. The chain carries TRBV5-1 and TRBJ2-1; tentatively, D is TRBD1 (6 bases). Per germline, CDR1 SGHRS and CDR2 YFSETQ. This CDR3 region has 12 residues. V lost 9 bases and J 6 bases, leaving 13 bases between the germline ends. The CDR3 protein is CATKDSTNEQFF. The CDR3 DNA is TGCGCCACCAAGGACAGTACCAATGAGCAGTTCTTC.

The chain recombines TRBV5-5 with TRBJ2-5; 7 bases are a match to TRBD2. The CDR3 has 16 amino acids. V dropped 0 bases and J dropped 5; count of bases not matched to a gene: 10. Germline loops: CDR1 SGHKS, CDR2 YYEKEE (reference sequence). CDR3 protein: CASSLAVGGPRETQYF. In DNA form, the CDR3 reads TGTGCCAGCAGCTTGGCGGTGGGAGGGCCACGGGAGACCCAGTACTTC.

The genes are TRBV6-1 and TRBJ2-7, with a weak D call TRBD1 (5 bases). Looked up from germline, CDR1 is MNHNS and CDR2 is SASEGT. CDR3 length: 17 amino acids. Deletions cut 4 bases from V and 0 bases from J, with 19 bases between. The CDR3 coding sequence is TGTGCCAGCAGTGTAGAGTACAGGCTCCTAAGCTCCTACGAGCAGTACTTC. Residues: CASSVEYRLLSSYEQYF.

This clonotype was seen more than once but under ten times. The rearrangement joins TRBV6-2 or TRBV6-3 to TRBJ1-1; 7 bases align to TRBD1. The V gene end was trimmed by 6 bases and the J gene end by 1 base; junction bases not matched to a gene: 8. This CDR3 contains 15 residues. CDR1 and CDR2 (germline): MNHEY, SVGEGT. The CDR3: CASRYKGARNTEAFF. The CDR3 DNA is TGTGCCAGCAGATATAAGGGGGCGCGGAACACTGAAGCTTTCTTT.

The V and J genes are TRBV10-3 and TRBJ1-1; 7 positions agree with TRBD1. There are 13 residues in the CDR3. Germline trimming cut 10 bases from V and 1 base from J; bases unmatched to any gene: 6. Looked up from germline, CDR1 is ENHRY and CDR2 is SYGVKD. Here the CDR3 reads CATSGQRNTEAFF. The CDR3 DNA sequence: TGTGCCACTTCGGGACAGAGGAACACTGAAGCTTTCTTT.

This clonotype turned up a few times. The CDR3 DNA reads TGTGCCAGCAGTTACTCGTTTAAAGAAGCTTTCTTT. The encoded protein is CASSYSFKEAFF. This chain connects TRBV6-6 to TRBJ1-1; D gene unclear. Germline V gene sequence: CDR1 MNHNY, CDR2 SVGAGI (reference sequence). V lost 0 bases and J 8 bases, leaving 7 bases between the germline ends. The CDR3 loop spans 12 amino acids.

The rearrangement joins TRBV6-6 to TRBJ2-5; D possibly matches TRBD1 or TRBD2 (6 bases each). CDR1 MNHNY and CDR2 SVGAGI come from the germline V gene (reference sequence). This CDR3 has 13 amino acids. The ends were cut back, 7 bases at V and 2 bases at J, with 11 bases in the middle. Here the CDR3 DNA reads TGTGCCAGCATGAGGGGGGTACAAGAGACCCAGTACTTC. It is translated as CASMRGVQETQYF.

This clonotype was found a few times. This rearrangement joins TRBV28 to TRBJ1-2; 7 bases fit TRBD1. The CDR3 contains 15 residues. V lost 9 bases and J lost 8; bases outside the gene matches: 18. Germline values: CDR1 MDHEN, CDR2 SYDVKM. The CDR3 sequence: CASLLGTVPSEGYTF. In DNA form, the CDR3 reads TGTGCCAGTTTACTTGGGACAGTTCCCTCGGAGGGCTACACCTTC.

V and J are TRBV7-2 and TRBJ2-5, with TRBD2 as a possible D gene (5 bases). The germline gives CDR1 SGHTA, CDR2 FQGNSA. Trimming removed 5 bases from V and 2 bases from J, with 12 bases in between. The CDR3 is 14 amino acids. The CDR3 is CASSMSGVQETQYF. As DNA, the CDR3 is TGTGCCAGCAGCATGAGCGGAGTTCAAGAGACCCAGTACTTC.